The clone carrying this T cell receptor (beta chain) was detected only once. These data belong to a study of blood T cell repertoires in COVID-19. V was pared by 5 bases and J by 0 bases, with 10 bases between. Germline V gene data show CDR1 as MNHEY and CDR2 as SVGAGI. The CDR3 has 14 residues. Libraries were prepared by immunoSEQ multiplex PCR; TCRdb keeps only in-frame clonotypes and omits some of them. Among about 150,000 clones listed, approximately 88% were seen once. The specimen was peripheral blood. This sequence originates from a man aged 60-69 years with active or convalescent COVID-19. V and J are TRBV6-5 and TRBJ2-5; D is unclear. CDR3 nucleotides: TGTGCCAGCAGTCCGACACCCTACCAAGAGACCCAGTACTTC. Amino acid sequence: CASSPTPYQETQYF.